Listed below are T cell receptor beta chains from one sample, sequenced in a study of CD8+CD57+ T cells in acquired aplastic anemia. Via MiXCR, TCRdb re-called the reads, giving one row per CDR3 protein. The table has 200,000 to 250,000 distinct CDR3 sequences, roughly 35% seen once. Sequenced: sorted CD4+, CD8+, or CD8+CD57+ T cells (not recorded which) from PBMCs. The source is a human donor in good health, serving as a control. CDR3s include the opening cysteine and the closing phenylalanine or tryptophan. Each record gives: V gene, J gene, D gene, CDR3 length, clone size, CDR3 protein, CDR3 DNA. D genes are given only for firm matches. Only some rows state a clone size, as once, few, many or a class for expanded clones.

>TRBV19|TRBJ1-5|-|13|many
CASSIESNQPQHF
TGTGCCAGTAGTATAGAGAGCAATCAGCCCCAGCATTTT
>TRBV4-2|TRBJ2-3|-|15|few
CASSQDALGQDTQYF
TGTGCCAGCAGCCAAGATGCCTTGGGTCAGGATACGCAGTATTTT
>TRBV7-2|TRBJ2-2|-|15|-
CASSLSRGNTGELFF
TGTGCCAGCAGCTTATCCAGGGGGAACACCGGGGAGCTGTTTTTT
>TRBV2|TRBJ2-3|TRBD2|15|few
CASSFSSGDTDTQYF
TGTGCCAGCAGTTTTAGTAGCGGGGACACAGATACGCAGTATTTT
>TRBV10-3|TRBJ2-5|-|15|-
CAISASSPGGETQYF
TGTGCCATCAGTGCCAGCTCACCAGGGGGGGAGACCCAGTACTTC
>TRBV20-1|TRBJ1-4|TRBD1|13|many
CSARGTVLGKLFF
TGCAGTGCTAGGGGGACAGTCTTGGGAAAACTGTTTTTT
>TRBV6-1|TRBJ1-1|-|15|-
CASSEDEDVNTEAFF
TGTGCCAGCAGTGAAGATGAGGACGTGAACACTGAAGCTTTCTTT
>TRBV2|TRBJ1-6|-|10|-
CASSPGPLHF
TGTGCCAGCAGCCCCGGACCCCTCCACTTT
>TRBV12-3/TRBV12-4|TRBJ1-5|-|14|-
CVSTSTGGTQPQHF
TGTGTCAGCACTAGCACGGGTGGCACTCAGCCCCAGCATTTT
>TRBV7-2|TRBJ2-3|-|12|once
CASSYTTDTQYF
TGTGCCAGCAGCTATACTACAGATACGCAGTATTTT
>TRBV7-3|TRBJ2-7|TRBD2|16|-
CASSFPTSGGNYEQYF
TGTGCCAGCAGCTTCCCGACTAGCGGGGGAAACTACGAGCAGTACTTC
>TRBV15|TRBJ2-7|-|13|few
CATSSNGGYEQYF
TGTGCCACCAGCAGTAACGGGGGATACGAGCAGTACTTC
>TRBV29-1|TRBJ1-2|-|13|once
CSVVRDGYYGYTF
TGCAGCGTTGTCAGGGATGGGTACTATGGCTACACCTTC
>TRBV29-1|TRBJ2-3|TRBD1|15|many
CSVEDYGQGTDTQYF
TGCAGCGTTGAAGACTACGGACAGGGGACAGATACGCAGTATTTT
>TRBV13|TRBJ2-1|TRBD1|16|-
CASSARAGRDAGGQFF
TGTGCCAGCAGCGCCCGGGCGGGCAGGGATGCAGGGGGGCAGTTCTTC
>TRBV20-1|TRBJ2-3|-|11|many
CSATFLDTQYF
TGCAGTGCGACGTTCCTAGATACGCAGTATTTT
>TRBV6-1|TRBJ1-4|-|14|many
CASRVQGGGEKLFF
TGTGCCAGCAGAGTACAGGGAGGGGGGGAAAAACTGTTTTTT
>TRBV7-9|TRBJ2-1|-|14|many
CASSVAAPYNEQFF
TGTGCCAGCAGCGTGGCAGCGCCCTACAATGAGCAGTTCTTC
>TRBV11-2|TRBJ1-2|-|19|-
CASSSKGLRKDGEMYGYTF
TGTGCCAGCAGCTCTAAGGGACTTAGGAAGGACGGGGAGATGTATGGCTACACCTTC
>TRBV7-8|TRBJ2-3|TRBD2|16|-
CASSPNRGRAPDTQYF
TGTGCCAGCAGTCCCAATCGCGGGAGGGCCCCAGATACGCAGTATTTT
>TRBV6-1|TRBJ1-2|-|11|many
CASRVSYGYTF
TGTGCCAGCAGAGTTTCCTATGGCTACACCTTC
>TRBV10-3|TRBJ1-2|-|14|many
CAISPSTVNYGYTF
TGTGCCATCAGCCCTTCTACGGTTAACTATGGCTACACCTTC
>TRBV3-1|TRBJ1-2|TRBD1|15|-
CASSQEDRVGYGYTF
TGTGCCAGCAGCCAAGAGGACAGGGTTGGCTATGGCTACACCTTC
>TRBV7-3|TRBJ2-7|-|13|-
CASSLAGLYERYF
TGTGCCAGCAGCTTGGCAGGCCTCTACGAGCGGTACTTC
>TRBV4-1|TRBJ2-1|-|14|few
CASSQLRLYNEQFF
TGCGCCAGCAGCCAACTTCGTCTTTACAATGAGCAGTTCTTC
>TRBV20-1|TRBJ2-3|TRBD2|17|-
CSVMPTREAGVTDTQYF
TGCAGTGTCATGCCGACTAGGGAAGCGGGGGTCACAGATACGCAGTATTTT
>TRBV10-3|TRBJ2-7|TRBD1|17|-
CAISGPPRDSRGGEQYF
TGTGCCATCAGCGGCCCCCCCCGGGACAGTAGAGGGGGCGAGCAGTACTTC
>TRBV15|TRBJ2-7|-|13|many
CATSRSRVHEQYF
TGTGCCACCAGCAGATCCAGGGTCCACGAGCAGTACTTC
>TRBV9|TRBJ2-1|TRBD2|18|-
CASSVVGTSGGVYNEQFF
TGTGCCAGCAGCGTAGTTGGGACTAGCGGGGGGGTTTACAATGAGCAGTTCTTC
>TRBV4-1|TRBJ1-3|-|16|few
CASSQGFPGTGNTIYF
TGCGCCAGCAGCCAAGGATTCCCAGGGACTGGAAACACCATATATTTT
>TRBV27|TRBJ2-7|-|13|many
CATALQGFDEQYF
TGTGCCACCGCACTACAGGGTTTCGACGAGCAGTACTTC
>TRBV19|TRBJ2-2|-|14|-
CASKMGGTGGELFF
TGTGCCAGTAAGATGGGGGGAACTGGCGGGGAGCTGTTTTTT
>TRBV19|TRBJ1-5|-|16|many
CASSIPKGKGNQPQHF
TGTGCCAGTAGTATACCAAAGGGGAAAGGCAATCAGCCCCAGCATTTT
>TRBV19|TRBJ1-4|-|13|-
CASSVTVGGKLFF
TGTGCCAGTAGTGTGACCGTCGGAGGAAAACTGTTTTTT
>TRBV20-1|TRBJ2-7|-|13|many
CSAREVLSYEQYF
TGCAGTGCTAGAGAAGTCTTGTCCTACGAGCAGTACTTC
>TRBV9|TRBJ1-5|-|14|many
CASSAGTDNQPQHF
TGTGCCAGCAGCGCAGGGACCGACAATCAGCCCCAGCATTTT
>TRBV5-1|TRBJ2-7|-|14|many
CASSPGDRTYEQYF
TGCGCCAGCAGCCCCGGGGACCGGACCTACGAGCAGTACTTC
>TRBV2|TRBJ2-1|-|14|-
CASSQGPRTYEQFF
TGTGCCAGCAGCCAAGGCCCTAGAACCTATGAGCAGTTCTTC
>TRBV7-2|TRBJ2-5|TRBD1|15|many
CASSLGQGTQETQYF
TGTGCCAGCAGCCTCGGACAGGGCACTCAAGAGACCCAGTACTTC
>TRBV30|TRBJ2-5|-|15|once
CAWSVGLGWRETQYF
TGTGCCTGGAGTGTCGGGCTGGGGTGGCGAGAGACCCAGTACTTC
>TRBV30|TRBJ2-3|-|13|few
CAWDRGSTDTQYF
TGTGCCTGGGACAGAGGTAGCACAGATACGCAGTATTTT
>TRBV2|TRBJ2-7|-|12|-
CASGGWGYEQYF
TGTGCCAGCGGGGGCTGGGGGTACGAGCAGTACTTC
>TRBV20-1|TRBJ1-1|-|16|few
CSARDPQVADPGEAFF
TGCAGTGCTAGAGATCCCCAGGTAGCAGACCCTGGGGAAGCTTTCTTT
>TRBV5-4|TRBJ2-3|TRBD2|15|few
CASSLDSGSRDTQYF
TGTGCCAGCAGCTTGGATAGCGGGAGTAGAGATACGCAGTATTTT
>TRBV11-2|TRBJ1-1|-|14|few
CASSFQGVYTEAFF
TGTGCCAGCAGCTTCCAGGGTGTGTACACTGAAGCTTTCTTT
>TRBV30|TRBJ2-7|TRBD2|15|few
CAWKTAGTSGAEQYF
TGTGCCTGGAAAACCGCCGGGACTAGCGGGGCCGAGCAGTACTTC